Each of the 12 T cell receptor beta chains below was sequenced from the same sample in a study of cytomegalovirus exposure and HLA in healthy donors. PCR employed 60 Vbeta and 13 Jbeta primers. The protocol was immunoSEQ multiplex PCR, while the TCRdb copy is restricted to in-frame clones and leaves out a portion. In the table there are approximately 180,000 clones, around 75% of which are singletons. The sequenced sample consisted of PBMCs. These receptors all stem from a male donor in good health and CMV-seronegative.

This chain links TRBV12-5 with TRBJ2-6; 8 bases agree with TRBD1. Per the germline V gene, CDR1 is LGHNT and CDR2 is FRNRAP. The CDR3 loop spans 17 amino acids. The ends lost 1 base at V and 0 bases at J; junction bases unmatched: 2. CDR3 nucleotide sequence: TGTGCTAGTGGTTTGGGACAGGGGAACTCTGGGGCCAACGTCCTGACTTTC. Its translation: CASGLGQGNSGANVLTF.

The V and J genes are TRBV6-5 and TRBJ1-2, with 9 nucleotides matching TRBD1. The CDR3 is 15 amino acids. CDR1 is MNHEY and CDR2 is SVGAGI in the germline V gene. Unmatched junction bases numbered 6, after V lost 5 bases and J lost 2 bases. The CDR3 bases are TGTGCCAGCAGTACCTCAGGACAGGGGAACTATGGCTACACCTTC. Encoded protein: CASSTSGQGNYGYTF.

The gene calls are TRBV5-4 and TRBJ1-1; 8 positions agree with TRBD1. The CDR3 is 16 amino acids. CDR1 is SGHNT, CDR2 YYREEE, per germline (reference sequence). Trimming removed 2 bases from V and 4 bases from J; junction bases left unmatched: 10. For the CDR3, the DNA is TGTGCCAGCAGCTTCCCAGGGGGCAGGCAGGGCACTGAAGCTTTCTTT. Protein product: CASSFPGGRQGTEAFF.

V gene TRBV28 combines with J gene TRBJ2-7; possible D gene TRBD1, 5 bases. The CDR3 has 14 residues. CDR1 and CDR2 (germline): MDHEN, SYDVKM. The V end was cut by 1 base, the J end by 6 bases, with 13 bases between. The DNA of the CDR3 is TGTGCCAGCAGTTTATCTTATGGGGCGCGCGAGCAGTACTTC. It encodes CASSLSYGAREQYF. The whole variable domain, filled in from reference TRBV28 and TRBJ2-7, reads DVKVTQSSRYLVKRTGEKVFLECVQDMDHENMFWYRQDPGLGLRLIYFSYDVKMKEKGDIPEGYSVSREKKERFSLILESASTNQTSMYLCASSLSYGAREQYFGPGTRLTVT.

The chain is built from TRBV7-2 and TRBJ1-5; D ambiguous. V dropped 4 bases and J dropped 2 bases, with 12 bases sitting between them. CDR1 and CDR2 from the germline V gene are SGHTA and FQGNSA. The CDR3 has 15 amino acids. CDR3 amino acids: CASSWTIGGNQPQHF. The CDR3 bases are TGTGCCAGCAGCTGGACCATCGGGGGCAATCAGCCCCAGCATTTT.

This clone turned up a few times. The chain carries TRBV5-1 and TRBJ2-2, with 9 bases lining up with TRBD1. V gave up 4 bases and J gave up 2 bases; unmatched junction bases: 3. The CDR3 covers 15 residues. From germline, CDR1 is SGHRS and CDR2 YFSETQ. CDR3 sequence: CASSGGQGNTGELFF. In nucleotides, the CDR3 is TGCGCCAGCAGCGGGGGACAGGGTAACACCGGGGAGCTGTTTTTT. The full variable domain, rest sourced from reference TRBV5-1 and TRBJ2-2, is KAGVTQTPRYLIKTRGQQVTLSCSPISGHRSVSWYQQTPGQGLQFLFEYFSETQRNKGNFPGRFSGRQFSNSRSEMNVSTLELGDSALYLCASSGGQGNTGELFFGEGSRLTVL.

The sample holds a few counts of this clone. This sequence joins TRBV6-4 and TRBJ1-2; D ambiguous. From germline, CDR1 is MRHNA and CDR2 SNTAGT. V shed 5 bases and J shed 2 bases, with 12 bases lying between them. The CDR3 has 14 residues. The CDR3 is CASSPRGGNYGYTF. The CDR3 DNA is TGTGCCAGCAGTCCCCGGGGAGGAAACTATGGCTACACCTTC.

Comments on this clone: Germline and junction disagree at one end, which may indicate a read error. The sample carries other DNA sequences with the same CDR3. CDR3 sequence: CASSLQGRAEAFF. CDR3 bases: TGTGCCAGCAGCTTGCAGGGAAGGGCTGAAGCTTTCTTT. The V call is TRBV5-1, the J call TRBJ1-1; weak D call: TRBD1 (5 bases). CDR3 size: 13 residues. CDR1 SGHRS and CDR2 YFSETQ come from the germline V gene.

This clone was found a few times. The gene calls are TRBV6-4 and TRBJ2-1; 10 nucleotides match TRBD1. The CDR3 runs to 15 residues. The junction had 0 bases not matched to a gene; V was cut back by 4 bases and J by 0 bases. Germline V gene lookup returns CDR1 MRHNA and CDR2 SNTAGT. The CDR3 loop reads CASSGTGGSYNEQFF. CDR3 nucleotide sequence: TGTGCCAGCAGTGGGACAGGGGGCTCCTACAATGAGCAGTTCTTC.

This chain uses TRBV25-1 with TRBJ2-2; D unresolved. V lost 8 bases, J lost 3 bases, and 10 bases lay in between. CDR1 and CDR2 from the germline V gene are MGHDK and SYGVNS. The CDR3 is made up of 13 amino acids. In nucleotides, the CDR3 is TGTGCCAGCCTCCTCTCGGACACCGGGGAGCTGTTTTTT. Translation gives CASLLSDTGELFF. The full variable domain, completed using reference TRBV25-1 and TRBJ2-2, is EADIYQTPRYLVIGTGKKITLECSQTMGHDKMYWYQQDPGMELHLIHYSYGVNSTEKGDLSSESTVSRIRTEHFPLTLESARPSHTSQYLCASLLSDTGELFFGEGSRLTVL.

V gene TRBV28 combines with J gene TRBJ2-7; a possible D gene is TRBD1 (5 bases). The CDR3 runs 14 residues. V was clipped by 2 bases and J by 4 bases, with 12 bases between them. Germline values: CDR1 MDHEN, CDR2 SYDVKM. CDR3 amino acids: CASSLGQGGYEQYF. The CDR3, as DNA: TGTGCCAGCAGTTTAGGGCAGGGTGGGTACGAGCAGTACTTC.

The table lists this clone with a few counts. The rearrangement links TRBV5-1 to TRBJ1-1; possible D gene TRBD1, 6 bases. With 4 bases removed from V and 2 bases from J, the gap between germline ends came to 12 bases. The CDR3 consists of 14 residues. The germline V gene has CDR1 SGHRS and CDR2 YFSETQ. CDR3 nucleotide sequence: TGCGCCAGCAGCGAACAGGGAGATAACACTGAAGCTTTCTTT. Its protein is CASSEQGDNTEAFF.